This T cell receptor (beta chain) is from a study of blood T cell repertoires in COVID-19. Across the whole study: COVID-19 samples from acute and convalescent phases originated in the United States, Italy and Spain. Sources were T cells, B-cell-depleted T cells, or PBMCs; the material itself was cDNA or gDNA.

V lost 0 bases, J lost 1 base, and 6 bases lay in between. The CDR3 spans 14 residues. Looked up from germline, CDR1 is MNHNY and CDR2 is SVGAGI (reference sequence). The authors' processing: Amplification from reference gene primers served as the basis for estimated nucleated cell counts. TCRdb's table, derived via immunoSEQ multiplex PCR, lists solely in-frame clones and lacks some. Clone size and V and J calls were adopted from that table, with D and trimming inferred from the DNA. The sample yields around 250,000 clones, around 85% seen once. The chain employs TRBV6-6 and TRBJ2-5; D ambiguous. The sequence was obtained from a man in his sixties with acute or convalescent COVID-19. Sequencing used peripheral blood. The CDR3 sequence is CASSYSQTQETQYF. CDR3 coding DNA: TGTGCCAGCAGTTACTCACAGACCCAAGAGACCCAGTACTTC.